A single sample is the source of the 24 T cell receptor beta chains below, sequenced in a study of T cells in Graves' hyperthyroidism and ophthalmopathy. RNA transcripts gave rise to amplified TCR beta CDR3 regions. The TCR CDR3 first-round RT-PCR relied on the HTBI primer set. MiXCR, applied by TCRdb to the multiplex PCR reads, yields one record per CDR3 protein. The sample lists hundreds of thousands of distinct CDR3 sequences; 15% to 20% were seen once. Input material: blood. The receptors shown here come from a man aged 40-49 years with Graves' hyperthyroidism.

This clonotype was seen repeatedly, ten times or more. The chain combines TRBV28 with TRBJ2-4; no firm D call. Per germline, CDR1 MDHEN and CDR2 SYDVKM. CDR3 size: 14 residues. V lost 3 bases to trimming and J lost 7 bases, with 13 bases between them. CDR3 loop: CASSLTRLGNIQYF. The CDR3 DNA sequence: TGTGCCAGCAGTTTGACACGCCTTGGGAACATTCAGTACTTC.

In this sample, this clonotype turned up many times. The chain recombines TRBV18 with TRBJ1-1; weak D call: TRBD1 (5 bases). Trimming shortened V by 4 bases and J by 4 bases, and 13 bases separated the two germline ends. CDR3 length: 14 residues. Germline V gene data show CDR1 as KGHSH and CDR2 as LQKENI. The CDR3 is CASSQLGGGTEAFF. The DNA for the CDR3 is TGTGCCAGCTCACAGCTCGGGGGAGGCACTGAAGCTTTCTTT.

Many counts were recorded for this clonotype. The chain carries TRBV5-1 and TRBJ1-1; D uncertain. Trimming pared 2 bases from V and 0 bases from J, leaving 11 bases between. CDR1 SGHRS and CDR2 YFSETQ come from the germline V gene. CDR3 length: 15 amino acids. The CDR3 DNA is TGCGCCAGCAGCTTTTTCGCAGGACTGAACACTGAAGCTTTCTTT. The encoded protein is CASSFFAGLNTEAFF.

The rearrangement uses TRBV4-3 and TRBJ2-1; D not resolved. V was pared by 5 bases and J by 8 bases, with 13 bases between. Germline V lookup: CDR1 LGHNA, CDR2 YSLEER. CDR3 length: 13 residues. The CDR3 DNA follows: TGCGCCAGCAGCTCGACCCTGGATGATGAGCAGTTCTTC. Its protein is CASSSTLDDEQFF.

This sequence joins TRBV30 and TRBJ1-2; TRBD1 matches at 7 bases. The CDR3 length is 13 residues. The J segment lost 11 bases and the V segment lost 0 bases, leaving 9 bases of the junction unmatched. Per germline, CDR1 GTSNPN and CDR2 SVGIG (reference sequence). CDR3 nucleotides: TGTGCCTGGAGTGTAGAACAGGGGTTAAAGTACACCTTC. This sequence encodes CAWSVEQGLKYTF.

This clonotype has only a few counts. CDR3 sequence (DNA): TGTGCCAGCAGCCAGCAGGGTCCCCCTGAAAAACTGTTTTTT. Its translation: CASSQQGPPEKLFF. The rearrangement links TRBV7-9 to TRBJ1-4, with D possibly matching TRBD1 (5 bases). V was pared by 5 bases and J by 7 bases, with 14 bases between. Germline-derived CDR1 and CDR2 are SEHNR and FQNEAQ (reference sequence). The CDR3 totals 14 residues.

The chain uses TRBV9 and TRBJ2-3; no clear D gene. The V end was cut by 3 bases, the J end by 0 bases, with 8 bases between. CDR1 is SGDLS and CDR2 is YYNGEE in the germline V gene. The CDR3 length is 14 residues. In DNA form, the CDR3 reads TGTGCCAGCAGCGCCAGTACTAGCACAGATACGCAGTATTTT. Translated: CASSASTSTDTQYF.

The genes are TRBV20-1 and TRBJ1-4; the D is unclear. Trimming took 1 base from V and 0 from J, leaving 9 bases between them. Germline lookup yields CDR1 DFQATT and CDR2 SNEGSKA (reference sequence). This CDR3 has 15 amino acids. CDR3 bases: TGCAGTGCTAGAGCCGCCGGTGCAACTAATGAAAAACTGTTTTTT. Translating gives CSARAAGATNEKLFF.

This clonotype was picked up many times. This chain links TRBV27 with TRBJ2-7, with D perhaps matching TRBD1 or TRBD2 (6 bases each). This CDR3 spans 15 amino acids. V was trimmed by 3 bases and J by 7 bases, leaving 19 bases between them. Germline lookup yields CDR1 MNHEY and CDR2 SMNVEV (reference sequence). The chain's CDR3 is CASSLGGTTPGEQYF. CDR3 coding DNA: TGTGCCAGCAGTTTGGGGGGCACCACTCCTGGGGAGCAGTACTTC.

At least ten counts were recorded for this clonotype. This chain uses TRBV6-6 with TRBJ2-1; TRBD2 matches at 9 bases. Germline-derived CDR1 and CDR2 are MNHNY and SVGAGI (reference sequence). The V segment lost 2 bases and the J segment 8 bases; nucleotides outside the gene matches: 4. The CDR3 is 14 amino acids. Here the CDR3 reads CASSYRTSEDEQFF. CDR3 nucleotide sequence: TGTGCCAGCAGTTACCGGACTAGCGAGGATGAGCAGTTCTTC.

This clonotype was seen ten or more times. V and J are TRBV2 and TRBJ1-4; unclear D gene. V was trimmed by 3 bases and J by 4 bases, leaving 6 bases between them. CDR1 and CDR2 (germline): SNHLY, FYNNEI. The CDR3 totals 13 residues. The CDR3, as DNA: TGTGCCAGCAGTGATCTGGGTAATGAAAAACTGTTTTTT. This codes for CASSDLGNEKLFF.

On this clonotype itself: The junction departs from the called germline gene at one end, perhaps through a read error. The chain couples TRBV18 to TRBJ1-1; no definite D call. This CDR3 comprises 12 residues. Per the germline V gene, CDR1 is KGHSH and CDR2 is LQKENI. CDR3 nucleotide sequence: TGTGCCAGCTCAGGAAGAGACACTGAAGCTTCCTTT. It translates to CASSGRDTEASF.

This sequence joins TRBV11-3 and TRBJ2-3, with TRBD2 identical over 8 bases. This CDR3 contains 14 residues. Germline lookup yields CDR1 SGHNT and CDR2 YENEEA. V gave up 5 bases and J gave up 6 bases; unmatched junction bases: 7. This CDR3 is CASSPAREGDTQYF. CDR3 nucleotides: TGTGCCAGCAGCCCTGCCCGGGAGGGGGATACGCAGTATTTT.

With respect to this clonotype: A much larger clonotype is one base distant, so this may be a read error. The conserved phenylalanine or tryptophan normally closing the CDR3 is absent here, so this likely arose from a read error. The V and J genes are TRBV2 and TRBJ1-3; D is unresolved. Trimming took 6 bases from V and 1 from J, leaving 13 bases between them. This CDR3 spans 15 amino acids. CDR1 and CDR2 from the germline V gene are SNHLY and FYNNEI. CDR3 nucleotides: TGTGCCAGCAGGTTGGGAACGGTTTCTGGAAACACCATATATCTT. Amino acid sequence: CASRLGTVSGNTIYL.

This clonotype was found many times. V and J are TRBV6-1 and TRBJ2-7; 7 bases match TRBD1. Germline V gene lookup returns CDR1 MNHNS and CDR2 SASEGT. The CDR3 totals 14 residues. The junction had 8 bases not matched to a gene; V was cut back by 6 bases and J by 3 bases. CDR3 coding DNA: TGTGCCAGCAGACTACAGGGGCCGAACTACGAGCAGTACTTC. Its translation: CASRLQGPNYEQYF.

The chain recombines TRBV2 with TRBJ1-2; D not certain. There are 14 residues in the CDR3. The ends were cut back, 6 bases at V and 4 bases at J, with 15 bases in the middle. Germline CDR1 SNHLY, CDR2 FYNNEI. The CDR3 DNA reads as TGTGCCAGCAGGCCCCCCCCAGCCTCCTATGGCTACACCTTC. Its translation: CASRPPPASYGYTF.

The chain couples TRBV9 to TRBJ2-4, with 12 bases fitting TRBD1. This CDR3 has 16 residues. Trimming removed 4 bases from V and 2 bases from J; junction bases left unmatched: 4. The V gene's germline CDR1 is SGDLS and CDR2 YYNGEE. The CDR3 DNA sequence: TGTGCCAGCAGCCCCGGGACAGGGGGCACCAAAAACATTCAGTACTTC. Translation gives CASSPGTGGTKNIQYF.

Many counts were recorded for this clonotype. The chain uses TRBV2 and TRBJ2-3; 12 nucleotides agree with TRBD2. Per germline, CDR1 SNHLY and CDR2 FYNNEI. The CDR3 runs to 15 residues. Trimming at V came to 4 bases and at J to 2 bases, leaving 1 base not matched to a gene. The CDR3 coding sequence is TGTGCCAGCAGTGGGACTAGCGGGATCACAGATACGCAGTATTTT. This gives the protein CASSGTSGITDTQYF.

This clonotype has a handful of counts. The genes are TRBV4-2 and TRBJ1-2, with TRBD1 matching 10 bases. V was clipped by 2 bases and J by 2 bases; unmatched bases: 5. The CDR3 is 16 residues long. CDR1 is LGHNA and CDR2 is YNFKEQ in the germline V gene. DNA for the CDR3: TGTGCCAGCAGCCAAAAGACAGGGGGCCCCAACTATGGCTACACCTTC. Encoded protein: CASSQKTGGPNYGYTF.

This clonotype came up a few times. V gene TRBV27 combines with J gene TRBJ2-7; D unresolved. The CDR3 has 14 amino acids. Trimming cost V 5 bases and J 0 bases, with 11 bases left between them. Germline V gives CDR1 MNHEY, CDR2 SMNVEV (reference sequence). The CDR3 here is CASSRAASSYEQYF. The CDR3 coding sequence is TGTGCCAGCAGTAGGGCGGCCAGCTCCTACGAGCAGTACTTC.

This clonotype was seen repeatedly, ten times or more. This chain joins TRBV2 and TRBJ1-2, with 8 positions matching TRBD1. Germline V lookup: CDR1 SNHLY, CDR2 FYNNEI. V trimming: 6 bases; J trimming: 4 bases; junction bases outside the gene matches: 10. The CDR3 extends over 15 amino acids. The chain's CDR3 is CASRDDRGKIYGYTF. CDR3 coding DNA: TGTGCCAGCAGAGACGACAGGGGAAAAATCTATGGCTACACCTTC.

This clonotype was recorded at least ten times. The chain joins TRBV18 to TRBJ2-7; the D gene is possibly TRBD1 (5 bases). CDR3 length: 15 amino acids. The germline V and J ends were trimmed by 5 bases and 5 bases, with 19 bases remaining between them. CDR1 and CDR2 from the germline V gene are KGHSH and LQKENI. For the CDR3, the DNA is TGTGCCAGCTCAGCCACACGGAACCCAGGGAACGAGCAGTACTTC. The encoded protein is CASSATRNPGNEQYF.

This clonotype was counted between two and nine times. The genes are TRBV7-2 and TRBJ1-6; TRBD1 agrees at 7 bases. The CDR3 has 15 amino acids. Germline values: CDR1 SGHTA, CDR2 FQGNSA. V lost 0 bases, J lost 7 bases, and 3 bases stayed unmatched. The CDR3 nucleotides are TGTGCCAGCAGCTTAGCCGGGACAGCGAATTCACCCCTCCACTTT. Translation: CASSLAGTANSPLHF.

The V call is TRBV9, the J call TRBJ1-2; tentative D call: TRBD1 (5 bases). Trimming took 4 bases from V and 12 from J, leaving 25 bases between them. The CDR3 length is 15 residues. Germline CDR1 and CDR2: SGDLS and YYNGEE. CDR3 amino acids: CASSRGPGQGSGDTF. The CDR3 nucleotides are TGTGCCAGCAGCCGTGGCCCAGGGCAAGGTTCCGGGGACACCTTC.